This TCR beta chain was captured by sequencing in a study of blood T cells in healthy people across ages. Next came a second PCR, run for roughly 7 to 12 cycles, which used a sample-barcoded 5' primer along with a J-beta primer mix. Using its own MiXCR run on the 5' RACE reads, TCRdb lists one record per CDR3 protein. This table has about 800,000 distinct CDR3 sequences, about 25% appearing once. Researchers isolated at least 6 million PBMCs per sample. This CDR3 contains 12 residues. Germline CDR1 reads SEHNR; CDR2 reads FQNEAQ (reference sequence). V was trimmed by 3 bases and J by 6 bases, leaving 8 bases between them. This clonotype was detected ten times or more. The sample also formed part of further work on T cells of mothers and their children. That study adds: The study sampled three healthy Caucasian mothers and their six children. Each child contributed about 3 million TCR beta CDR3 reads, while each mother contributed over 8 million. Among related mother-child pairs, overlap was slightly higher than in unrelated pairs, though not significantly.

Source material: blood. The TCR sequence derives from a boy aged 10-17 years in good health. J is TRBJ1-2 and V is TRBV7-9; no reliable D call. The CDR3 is CASSFVGDGYTF. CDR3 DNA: TGTGCCAGCAGCTTCGTCGGGGATGGCTACACCTTC.